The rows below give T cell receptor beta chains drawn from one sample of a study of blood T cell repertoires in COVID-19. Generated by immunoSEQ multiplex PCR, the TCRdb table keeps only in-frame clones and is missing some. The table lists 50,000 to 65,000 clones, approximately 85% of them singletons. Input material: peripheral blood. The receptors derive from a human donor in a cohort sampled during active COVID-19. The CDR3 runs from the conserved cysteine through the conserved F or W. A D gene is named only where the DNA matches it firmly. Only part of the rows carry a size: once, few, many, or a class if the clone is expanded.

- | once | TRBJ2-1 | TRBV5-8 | CASRKDKQGAYNEQFF | TGTGCCAGCAGGAAGGACAAACAGGGTGCCTACAATGAGCAGTTCTTC
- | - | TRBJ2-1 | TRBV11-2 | CASSFVQDNEQFF | TGTGCCAGCAGCTTTGTCCAGGACAATGAGCAGTTCTTC
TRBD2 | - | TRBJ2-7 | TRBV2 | CASRVEGTTYEQYF | TGTGCCAGCAGAGTGGAAGGGACTACCTACGAGCAGTACTTC
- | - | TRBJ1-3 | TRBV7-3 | CASSLGLGGHTIYF | TGTGCCAGCAGTCTGGGGCTCGGCGGTCACACCATATATTTT
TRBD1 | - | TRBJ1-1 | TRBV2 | CASSSRQGDTEAFF | TGTGCCAGCAGCTCAAGACAGGGTGACACTGAAGCTTTCTTT
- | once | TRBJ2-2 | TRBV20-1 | CSARDIGELFF | TGCAGTGCTAGAGATATCGGGGAGCTGTTTTTT
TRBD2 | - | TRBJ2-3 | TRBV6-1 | CASSEDGGGSTDTQYF | TGTGCCAGCAGTGAAGATGGGGGGGGAAGCACAGATACGCAGTATTTT
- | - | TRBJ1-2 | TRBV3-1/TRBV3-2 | CASSQDSAGPYGYTF | TGTGCCAGCAGCCAAGATTCTGCAGGGCCCTATGGCTACACCTTC
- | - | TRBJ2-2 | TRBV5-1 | CASSSRDSARTGELFF | TGCGCCAGCAGCTCGCGGGACTCCGCTCGTACCGGGGAGCTGTTTTTT
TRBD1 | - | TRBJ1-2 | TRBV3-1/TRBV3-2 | CASSQHDRDYGYTF | TGTGCCAGCAGTCAGCATGACAGGGACTATGGCTACACCTTC
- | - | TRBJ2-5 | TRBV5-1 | CASSSPEETQYF | TGCGCCAGCAGCTCTCCCGAAGAGACCCAGTACTTC
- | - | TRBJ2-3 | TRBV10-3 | CAISSGANTDTQYF | TGTGCCATCTCTTCAGGGGCTAACACAGATACGCAGTATTTT
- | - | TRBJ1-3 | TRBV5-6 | CASSSLQGYSGNTIYF | TGTGCCAGCAGCTCTCTACAGGGCTACTCTGGAAACACCATATATTTT
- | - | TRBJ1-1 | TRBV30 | CAWRPQGKVGSAFF | TGTGCCTGGAGGCCACAGGGTAAGGTGGGCTCAGCTTTCTTT
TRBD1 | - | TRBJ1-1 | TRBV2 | CASSGGQGTEAFF | TGTGCCAGCAGTGGTGGACAGGGCACTGAAGCTTTCTTT
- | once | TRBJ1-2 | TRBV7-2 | CASSLGPRQLGYTF | TGTGCCAGCAGCTTAGGCCCCCGACAGCTCGGCTACACCTTC
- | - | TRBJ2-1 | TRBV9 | CASSPSRSQYNEQFF | TGTGCCAGCAGCCCTTCACGGAGTCAATACAATGAGCAGTTCTTC
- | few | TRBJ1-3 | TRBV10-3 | CAISDLGVQGSSGNTIYF | TGTGCCATCAGTGACCTAGGGGTCCAGGGGAGCTCTGGAAACACCATATATTTT
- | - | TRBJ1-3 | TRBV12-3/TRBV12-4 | CASNFQGNTIYF | TGTGCCAGCAATTTTCAGGGAAACACCATATATTTT
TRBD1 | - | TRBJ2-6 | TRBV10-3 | CAINPGQGASGANVLTF | TGTGCCATCAACCCGGGACAGGGGGCTAGTGGGGCCAACGTCCTGACTTTC
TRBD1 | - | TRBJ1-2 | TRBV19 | CASSPVRTGWGGYTF | TGTGCCAGTAGTCCTGTTCGGACAGGGTGGGGAGGCTACACCTTC
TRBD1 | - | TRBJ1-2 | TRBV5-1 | CASSTGQSYGYTF | TGCGCCAGCAGCACGGGACAGTCCTATGGCTACACCTTC
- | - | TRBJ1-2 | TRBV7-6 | CASSLDQALNYGYTF | TGTGCCAGCAGCTTAGACCAGGCCTTAAACTATGGCTACACCTTC
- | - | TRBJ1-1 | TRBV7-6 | CASSLQAGSEAFF | TGTGCCAGCAGCTTACAAGCGGGAAGTGAAGCTTTCTTT
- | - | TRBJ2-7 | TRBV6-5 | CASSGVAGEQYF | TGTGCCAGCAGCGGGGTTGCGGGCGAGCAGTACTTC
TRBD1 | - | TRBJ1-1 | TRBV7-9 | CASSLTTGGTEAFF | TGTGCCAGCAGCTTAACGACAGGGGGCACTGAAGCTTTCTTT
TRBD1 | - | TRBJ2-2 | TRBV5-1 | CASSLIQGANGELFF | TGCGCCAGCAGCTTGATTCAGGGGGCTAACGGGGAGCTGTTTTTT
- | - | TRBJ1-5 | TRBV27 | CASSSRGGQPQHF | TGTGCCAGCAGTTCCAGGGGTGGACAGCCCCAGCATTTT
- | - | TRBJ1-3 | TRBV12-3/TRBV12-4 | CASKIRAGNTIYF | TGTGCCAGCAAGATCAGGGCTGGAAACACCATATATTTT
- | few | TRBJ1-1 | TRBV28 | CASSLLPTVGAEAFF | TGTGCCAGCAGTTTATTGCCCACAGTTGGTGCTGAAGCTTTCTTT
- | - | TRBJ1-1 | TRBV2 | CASSIQGYTEAFF | TGTGCCAGCAGCATACAGGGTTACACTGAAGCTTTCTTT
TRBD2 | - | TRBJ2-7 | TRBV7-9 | CASNRGGFYEQYF | TGTGCCAGCAATCGGGGGGGCTTCTACGAGCAGTACTTC
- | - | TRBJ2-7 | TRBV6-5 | CASNSGIRFYEQYF | TGTGCCAGCAACTCAGGGATTCGATTCTACGAGCAGTACTTC